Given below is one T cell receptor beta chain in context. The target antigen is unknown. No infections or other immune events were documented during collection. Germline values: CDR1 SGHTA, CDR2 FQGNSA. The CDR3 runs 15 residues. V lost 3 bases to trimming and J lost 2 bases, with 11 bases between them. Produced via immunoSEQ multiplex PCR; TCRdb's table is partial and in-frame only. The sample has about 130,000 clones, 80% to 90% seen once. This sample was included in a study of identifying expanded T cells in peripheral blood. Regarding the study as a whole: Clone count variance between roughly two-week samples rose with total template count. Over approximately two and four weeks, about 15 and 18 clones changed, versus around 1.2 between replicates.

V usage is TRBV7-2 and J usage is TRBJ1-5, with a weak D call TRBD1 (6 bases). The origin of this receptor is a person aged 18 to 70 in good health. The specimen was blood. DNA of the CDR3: TGTGCCAGCAGCTTCCAACAGGGACGCAATCAGCCCCAGCATTTT. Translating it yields CASSFQQGRNQPQHF.